A single sample gave rise to the 26 T cell receptor beta chains below, sequenced in a study of T-cell reconstitution after alpha-beta-depleted transplantation in children. Unique molecular identifiers were used in preparing the TCRbeta library. TCRdb reprocessed the PCR reads via MiXCR and lists one record per CDR3 protein. This repertoire shows fewer than 550,000 distinct CDR3 sequences, about an eighth found once; its top ten account for around 15%. The source was PBMCs, mostly from graft donor cells, collected 180 days after TCRalphabeta/CD19-depleted stem cell transplant. Source of these receptors: a female patient between 2 and 15 years old who had a stem cell transplant for aplastic anemia, so the T cells may come from the graft donor.

V usage is TRBV12-3 or TRBV12-4 and J usage is TRBJ1-4; D unclear. The CDR3 is 13 amino acids. V lost 3 bases to trimming and J lost 8 bases, with 10 bases between them. Here the CDR3 DNA reads TGTGCCAGCAGTTTCTCTATTCGGGAAAAACTGTTTTTT. Its translation is CASSFSIREKLFF.

Remarks on this clonotype: A much larger clone sits a single nucleotide away, making a read error possible. The genes are TRBV9 and TRBJ2-5; 11 bases line up with TRBD2. The V and J ends lost 1 base and 1 base, in that order; junction bases with no gene match: 9. Germline V gene sequence: CDR1 SGDLS, CDR2 YYNGEE. This CDR3 spans 18 amino acids. In nucleotides, the CDR3 is TGTGCCAGCAGCGTAAGTGGCCTTAGCGGGAGGGCCCAAGAGACCCAGTACTTC. This encodes CASSVSGLSGRAQETQYF.

This chain connects TRBV19 to TRBJ2-5; D uncertain. The CDR3 sequence is 12 residues long. V shed 6 bases and J shed 5 bases, with 10 bases lying between them. Germline-derived CDR1 and CDR2 are LNHDA and SQIVND (reference sequence). The CDR3 here is CASSRLRETQYF. The CDR3, as DNA: TGTGCCAGTAGCCGGCTCAGGGAGACCCAGTACTTC.

The V and J genes are TRBV4-3 and TRBJ2-1; D gene uncertain. This CDR3 is 16 amino acids long. The V end was cut by 1 base, the J end by 0 bases, with 10 bases between. The germline V gene has CDR1 LGHNA and CDR2 YSLEER. The CDR3 region has the DNA TGCGCCAGCAGCCAAGTAGGGCAGAGCTCCTACAATGAGCAGTTCTTC. This codes for CASSQVGQSSYNEQFF.

The chain links TRBV9 to TRBJ2-7; D is unclear. The germline V gene encodes CDR1 SGDLS and CDR2 YYNGEE. The CDR3 has 14 amino acids. Trimming shortened V by 0 bases and J by 12 bases, and 19 bases separated the two germline ends. The CDR3 loop is CASSVGCLGAKRYV. CDR3 bases: TGTGCCAGCAGCGTAGGTTGTCTAGGCGCCAAGCGGTACGTC.

This chain uses TRBV11-2 with TRBJ2-3; maybe TRBD1 (5 bases). Trimming shortened V by 0 bases and J by 2 bases, and 15 bases separated the two germline ends. Germline V gives CDR1 SGHAT, CDR2 FQNNGV. The CDR3 is made up of 17 amino acids. CDR3 region: CASSLDGAGALTDTQYF. CDR3 sequence (DNA): TGTGCCAGCAGCTTAGATGGGGCCGGTGCCCTCACAGATACGCAGTATTTT. Supplemented by reference TRBV11-2 and TRBJ2-3, the full variable domain reads EAGVAQSPRYKIIEKRQSVAFWCNPISGHATLYWYQQILGQGPKLLIQFQNNGVVDDSQLPKDRFSAERLKGVDSTLKIQPAKLEDSAVYLCASSLDGAGALTDTQYFGPGTRLTVL.

V gene TRBV20-1 combines with J gene TRBJ2-1; 7 bases align to TRBD2. J was trimmed by 4 bases and V by 3 bases; bases with no gene match: 12. This CDR3 has 16 residues. Germline-derived CDR1 and CDR2 are DFQATT and SNEGSKA (reference sequence). The CDR3 DNA reads TGCAGTGCTAGTATTACTAGGCTAGCGGTTTACAATGAGCAGTTCTTC. Translated: CSASITRLAVYNEQFF.

The sample holds a few counts of this clonotype. The rearrangement uses TRBV5-1 and TRBJ1-1, with no clear D. Per germline, CDR1 SGHRS and CDR2 YFSETQ. This CDR3 region has 14 residues. Between the trimmed V and J ends, which lost 0 bases and 5 bases, there was a span of 11 bases. The CDR3 DNA sequence: TGCGCCAGCAGCTTGGAGGCGCCGAGAACTGAAGCTTTCTTT. The encoded protein is CASSLEAPRTEAFF.

This chain uses TRBV15 with TRBJ2-3; D possibly uses TRBD1 or TRBD2 (7 bases each). Looked up from germline, CDR1 is LNHNV and CDR2 is YYDKDF (reference sequence). The V end lost 5 bases, the J end lost 0 bases, and 18 bases lay between the germline ends. The length of the CDR3 is 17 residues. CDR3 sequence reads: CATSEKFQGGSTDTQYF. CDR3 DNA: TGTGCCACCAGCGAAAAATTCCAGGGGGGGAGCACAGATACGCAGTATTTT.

This clonotype was picked up one time. The chain employs TRBV4-2 and TRBJ2-1; TRBD2 matches 9 bases. V shed 4 bases and J 0 bases; nucleotides not matched to a gene: 16. CDR1 LGHNA and CDR2 YNFKEQ come from the germline V gene. This CDR3 contains 20 residues. CDR3 DNA: TGTGCCAGCAGCCTACCTCCGGCGGGAGGGCCGTTAAGCTCCTACAATGAGCAGTTCTTC. Its protein product is CASSLPPAGGPLSSYNEQFF.

There are a few counts of this clonotype. This rearrangement joins TRBV28 to TRBJ1-6; D call uncertain. V was shortened by 3 bases and J by 12 bases, with 9 bases between the two germline ends. Germline V gene lookup returns CDR1 MDHEN and CDR2 SYDVKM. CDR3 length: 12 amino acids. This CDR3 reads CASSFVQLPLHF. The CDR3 region has the DNA TGTGCCAGCAGTTTTGTTCAGTTACCCCTCCACTTT. The full variable domain, its missing parts supplied by reference TRBV28 and TRBJ1-6, is DVKVTQSSRYLVKRTGEKVFLECVQDMDHENMFWYRQDPGLGLRLIYFSYDVKMKEKGDIPEGYSVSREKKERFSLILESASTNQTSMYLCASSFVQLPLHFGNGTRLTVT.

The J gene is TRBJ1-1, the V gene TRBV30; D is perhaps TRBD1 (5 bases). V was trimmed by 4 bases and J by 1 base, leaving 13 bases between them. This CDR3 spans 14 amino acids. Germline lookup yields CDR1 GTSNPN and CDR2 SVGIG (reference sequence). The CDR3 coding sequence is TGTGCCTGGAAACCAGACAGCAGGAACACTGAAGCTTTCTTT. Amino acid sequence: CAWKPDSRNTEAFF.

The chain combines TRBV19 with TRBJ2-1; D is unresolved. Looked up from germline, CDR1 is LNHDA and CDR2 is SQIVND (reference sequence). CDR3 length: 14 amino acids. V dropped 1 base and J dropped 6 bases, with 10 bases sitting between them. This CDR3 is CASSIARAFNEQFF. CDR3 DNA: TGTGCCAGTAGTATAGCCCGGGCCTTCAATGAGCAGTTCTTC.

This clonotype turned up a few times. The chain uses TRBV4-3 and TRBJ2-3; D is undetermined. CDR1 LGHNA and CDR2 YSLEER come from the germline V gene. This CDR3 region has 13 residues. V was pared by 4 bases and J by 4 bases, with 9 bases between. CDR3 sequence (DNA): TGCGCCAGCAGCCTCGACGCGGCAGATACGCAGTATTTT. Residues: CASSLDAADTQYF.

This clonotype was detected many times. The J gene is TRBJ2-1, the V gene TRBV7-2; 13 bases map to TRBD2. V trimming: 2 bases; J trimming: 10 bases; junction bases outside the gene matches: 14. The CDR3 consists of 18 residues. CDR1 SGHTA and CDR2 FQGNSA come from the germline V gene. CDR3 sequence reads: CASSLPRTSGGASYEQFF. The CDR3 nucleotides read TGTGCCAGCAGCTTACCGAGGACTAGCGGGGGTGCGTCCTACGAGCAGTTCTTC.

The chain is built from TRBV7-9 and TRBJ1-1; TRBD1 agrees at 10 bases. CDR3 length: 15 amino acids. Trimming removed 5 bases from V and 6 bases from J; junction bases left unmatched: 9. Germline V CDR1 and CDR2: SEHNR, FQNEAQ (reference sequence). The CDR3 spells CASSAPRDRGPEAFF. The CDR3 nucleotides read TGTGCCAGCAGCGCCCCACGGGACAGGGGACCTGAAGCTTTCTTT.

This sequence joins TRBV18 and TRBJ1-1; D remains ambiguous. Per germline, CDR1 KGHSH and CDR2 LQKENI. The V gene lost 3 bases and the J gene lost 3 bases, with 8 bases spanning the gap. CDR3 length: 13 residues. DNA for the CDR3: TGTGCCAGCTCACCTCTGACTTACACTGAAGCTTTCTTT. Its translation: CASSPLTYTEAFF.

This clonotype has more than one count but fewer than ten. The rearrangement joins TRBV7-2 to TRBJ2-3, with 9 bases identical to TRBD2. Germline-derived CDR1 and CDR2 are SGHTA and FQGNSA. CDR3 size: 17 residues. The V segment lost 2 bases and the J segment 2 bases; nucleotides outside the gene matches: 8. The CDR3 bases are TGTGCCAGCAGCTTACGCTTAGCGGGAGTTGACACAGATACGCAGTATTTT. It encodes CASSLRLAGVDTDTQYF.

The chain employs TRBV7-8 and TRBJ2-1, with no clear D. The CDR3 runs 11 residues. Per the germline V gene, CDR1 is SGHVS and CDR2 is FQNEAQ. V lost 5 bases to trimming and J lost 9 bases, with 8 bases between them. This chain's CDR3 is CASSPTIEQFF. The CDR3 DNA follows: TGTGCCAGCAGCCCGACAATTGAGCAGTTCTTC.

This clonotype was observed at least ten times. The chain carries TRBV9 and TRBJ2-1; D may be TRBD1 or TRBD2 (6 bases each). Germline V gene sequence: CDR1 SGDLS, CDR2 YYNGEE. V lost 2 bases to trimming and J lost 8 bases, with 20 bases between them. This CDR3 is 16 amino acids long. The CDR3 loop is CASSVRGVGGLDEQFF. The DNA of the CDR3 is TGTGCCAGCAGCGTGAGAGGTGTCGGGGGCCTGGATGAGCAGTTCTTC.

This clonotype has a handful of counts. The chain recombines TRBV20-1 with TRBJ1-1; D ambiguous. This CDR3 region has 16 residues. Trimming stripped 0 bases from V and 3 bases from J, with 17 bases between. The germline CDR1 and CDR2 sequences are DFQATT and SNEGSKA (reference sequence). The CDR3 loop is CSARDGRRIGDTEAFF. The CDR3, as DNA: TGCAGTGCTAGAGATGGGAGGAGGATCGGGGACACTGAAGCTTTCTTT.

The J gene is TRBJ1-1, the V gene TRBV11-3, with 8 nucleotides matching TRBD1. With 1 base clipped from V and 4 bases from J, the junction kept 5 bases outside the gene matches. Germline assignment: CDR1 SGHNT and CDR2 YENEEA. The CDR3 spans 15 residues. The CDR3 DNA sequence: TGTGCCAGCAGCTTAGTTCAGGGGGCCATCACTGAAGCTTTCTTT. Translating it yields CASSLVQGAITEAFF.

The rearrangement joins TRBV19 to TRBJ2-3; 12 nucleotides line up with TRBD2. The ends lost 2 bases at V and 1 base at J; junction bases unmatched: 4. Germline V gene lookup returns CDR1 LNHDA and CDR2 SQIVND (reference sequence). This CDR3 has 17 residues. The CDR3, as DNA: TGTGCCAGTAGTATAAGACTAGCGGGAGCCGGCACAGATACGCAGTATTTT. Residues: CASSIRLAGAGTDTQYF.

The chain links TRBV11-2 to TRBJ2-7; 8 bases align to TRBD2. This CDR3 is built from 18 residues. CDR1 is SGHAT, CDR2 FQNNGV, per germline. Unmatched junction bases numbered 16, after V lost 2 bases and J lost 4 bases. The CDR3: CASSLRRGNLAGSYEQYF. The CDR3 nucleotides are TGTGCCAGCAGCTTAAGAAGGGGAAACCTAGCGGGTTCATACGAGCAGTACTTC.

In this sample, this clonotype turned up a few times. The chain recombines TRBV11-1 with TRBJ2-1, with 9 bases aligning to TRBD2. Germline values: CDR1 SGHAT, CDR2 FQDESV (reference sequence). This CDR3 is 18 amino acids long. V was clipped by 2 bases and J by 5 bases; unmatched bases: 13. The DNA for the CDR3 is TGTGCCAGCAGCTTATTTGTAGGTGCGGGACTAGCTCACAATGAGCAGTTCTTC. Residues: CASSLFVGAGLAHNEQFF. Full variable domain (remainder filled in from reference TRBV11-1 and TRBJ2-1): EAEVAQSPRYKITEKSQAVAFWCDPISGHATLYWYRQILGQGPELLVQFQDESVVDDSQLPKDRFSAERLKGVDSTLKIQPAELGDSAMYLCASSLFVGAGLAHNEQFFGPGTRLTVL.

This clonotype was found a few times. This rearrangement joins TRBV4-3 to TRBJ2-2; 7 bases line up with TRBD1. Germline V gives CDR1 LGHNA, CDR2 YSLEER. The CDR3 length is 14 residues. Trimming at V came to 5 bases and at J to 2 bases, leaving 2 bases not matched to a gene. CDR3 loop: CASSNRGNTGELFF. CDR3 nucleotide sequence: TGCGCCAGCAGCAACAGGGGTAACACCGGGGAGCTGTTTTTT.